A single sample gave rise to the 23 T cell receptor beta chains below, sequenced in a study of T cell changes during pregnancy in multiple sclerosis. Method: immunoSEQ multiplex PCR; TCRdb's copy keeps in-frame clones and lacks some. The table lists 110,000 or so clones, around 93% of them singletons, with 6% to 7% in the top ten. This material consisted of peripheral blood, taken before pregnancy. These receptors were taken from a female donor with multiple sclerosis, enrolled in a pregnancy study.

The chain combines TRBV19 with TRBJ2-7, with 8 bases identical to TRBD2. The ends lost 4 bases at V and 6 bases at J; junction bases unmatched: 5. The germline V gene encodes CDR1 LNHDA and CDR2 SQIVND (reference sequence). The CDR3 loop spans 13 amino acids. This CDR3 is CASSKGSGAEQYF. CDR3 bases: TGTGCCAGTAGTAAGGGTAGCGGGGCCGAGCAGTACTTC.

This chain connects TRBV27 to TRBJ2-2; TRBD2 might be the D (5 bases). This CDR3 contains 13 residues. In germline, CDR1 is MNHEY, CDR2 SMNVEV (reference sequence). V gave up 2 bases and J gave up 7 bases, with 8 bases separating them. CDR3 DNA: TGTGCCAGCAGTTTAGGTCGGGACGGGGAGCTGTTTTTT. Amino acid sequence: CASSLGRDGELFF.

CDR3 nucleotides: TGTGCCAGCAGCCAGGGACTTTCCCCTAGCACAGATACGCAGTATTTT. Amino acid sequence: CASSQGLSPSTDTQYF. The J gene is TRBJ2-3, the V gene TRBV7-2; D might be TRBD2 (6 bases). The germline CDR1 and CDR2 sequences are SGHTA and FQGNSA. Trimming stripped 5 bases from V and 0 bases from J, with 15 bases between. The CDR3 sequence is 16 residues long.

The J gene is TRBJ1-5, the V gene TRBV6-1; weak D call: TRBD1 (5 bases). CDR1 is MNHNS, CDR2 SASEGT, per germline. Deletions cut 4 bases from V and 3 bases from J, with 13 bases between. The CDR3 consists of 15 residues. DNA of the CDR3: TGTGCCAGCAGTGCCAGGCGGGGGTCCAATCAGCCCCAGCATTTT. This gives the protein CASSARRGSNQPQHF.

The genes are TRBV14 and TRBJ1-6, with 7 positions matching TRBD1. CDR1 SGHDN and CDR2 FVKESK come from the germline V gene. This CDR3 spans 16 amino acids. The V gene end was trimmed by 3 bases and the J gene end by 6 bases; junction bases not matched to a gene: 8. CDR3 amino acids: CASSQRTGYLNSPLHF. The CDR3 nucleotides are TGTGCCAGCAGCCAGAGGACAGGATACCTTAATTCACCCCTCCACTTT.

This clone has just one count. J is TRBJ2-2 and V is TRBV19, with 9 nucleotides matching TRBD1. Germline V gene lookup returns CDR1 LNHDA and CDR2 SQIVND (reference sequence). The CDR3 is made up of 14 amino acids. Trimming took 5 bases from V and 7 from J; bases not matched to a gene: 5. The CDR3 reads CASSVDRGIGELFF. The CDR3, as DNA: TGTGCCAGTAGTGTCGACAGGGGGATCGGGGAGCTGTTTTTT.

The chain recombines TRBV5-1 with TRBJ1-3; D is perhaps TRBD1 (5 bases). The V and J ends lost 0 bases and 3 bases respectively, with 16 bases between them. The CDR3 has 17 amino acids. Germline CDR1 is SGHRS and CDR2 is YFSETQ. The DNA for the CDR3 is TGCGCCAGCAGCTTGGGAGCAGCTCCCGGGGGTGGAAACACCATATATTTT. It encodes CASSLGAAPGGGNTIYF.

This sequence joins TRBV30 and TRBJ1-5, with 8 bases identical to TRBD1. CDR1 and CDR2 from the germline V gene are GTSNPN and SVGIG (reference sequence). V lost 7 bases to trimming and J lost 1 base; unmatched junction nucleotides: 0. This CDR3 spans 12 amino acids. This CDR3 reads CASGGSNQPQHF. In DNA, the CDR3 is TGTGCCTCAGGGGGCAGCAATCAGCCCCAGCATTTT.

V gene TRBV27 combines with J gene TRBJ2-1; 11 positions agree with TRBD1. The CDR3 contains 16 residues. Germline V gene sequence: CDR1 MNHEY, CDR2 SMNVEV (reference sequence). Unmatched junction bases numbered 4, after V lost 2 bases and J lost 4 bases. The CDR3: CASSLAGTGGYNEQFF. CDR3 nucleotide sequence: TGTGCCAGCAGTTTAGCCGGGACAGGGGGTTACAATGAGCAGTTCTTC.

The V and J genes are TRBV28 and TRBJ2-1; D is perhaps TRBD2 (5 bases). Germline CDR1 is MDHEN and CDR2 is SYDVKM. V was shortened by 5 bases and J by 6 bases, with 20 bases between the two germline ends. The CDR3 extends over 16 amino acids. Here the CDR3 reads CASSNDGPGVPNEQFF. CDR3 coding DNA: TGTGCCAGCAGTAATGACGGGCCCGGGGTTCCCAATGAGCAGTTCTTC.

The chain couples TRBV7-9 to TRBJ2-4; D possibly corresponds to TRBD2 (5 bases). The CDR3 covers 13 residues. Germline V gives CDR1 SEHNR, CDR2 FQNEAQ (reference sequence). The V and J ends lost 7 bases and 8 bases respectively, with 15 bases between them. The CDR3 loop is CASNPTVGDIQYF. In DNA, the CDR3 is TGTGCCAGCAACCCCACTGTGGGAGACATTCAGTACTTC.

This chain connects TRBV5-1 to TRBJ2-3; 11 bases align to TRBD1. The J segment lost 5 bases and the V segment lost 4 bases, leaving 6 bases of the junction unmatched. This CDR3 comprises 15 residues. Germline V gives CDR1 SGHRS, CDR2 YFSETQ. CDR3 nucleotides: TGCGCCAGCAGCAGGACAGGGGGCATTGGAGATACGCAGTATTTT. Translation gives CASSRTGGIGDTQYF.

This chain uses TRBV7-9 with TRBJ1-1; D is undetermined. From germline, CDR1 is SEHNR and CDR2 FQNEAQ (reference sequence). The ends were cut back, 5 bases at V and 0 bases at J, with 10 bases in the middle. CDR3 length: 14 amino acids. CDR3 nucleotides: TGTGCCAGCAGCCCCTGGCAAGTGAACACTGAAGCTTTCTTT. Amino acid sequence: CASSPWQVNTEAFF.

V and J are TRBV29-1 and TRBJ1-1, with D perhaps TRBD1 (5 bases). Germline CDR1 is SQVTM and CDR2 is ANQGSEA. CDR3 length equals 13 residues. V was trimmed by 7 bases and J by 0 bases, leaving 12 bases between them. CDR3 in amino acids: CSGETAMNTEAFF. The DNA of the CDR3 is TGCAGCGGAGAGACAGCCATGAACACTGAAGCTTTCTTT. Based on the CDR3 plus reference TRBV29-1 and TRBJ1-1, the full variable domain is SAVISQKPSRDICQRGTSLTIQCQVDSQVTMMFWYRQQPGQSLTLIATANQGSEATYESGFVIDKFPISRPNLTFSTLTVSNMSPEDSSIYLCSGETAMNTEAFFGQGTRLTVV.

This sequence joins TRBV19 and TRBJ1-2; D may be TRBD1 (6 bases). This CDR3 contains 14 residues. Per germline, CDR1 LNHDA and CDR2 SQIVND (reference sequence). V gave up 10 bases and J gave up 0 bases, with 15 bases separating them. In nucleotides, the CDR3 is TGTGCCACCACCGGGACACAAGCTAACTATGGCTACACCTTC. It codes for CATTGTQANYGYTF.

The V gene is TRBV13, the J gene TRBJ1-2; TRBD1 might be the D (5 bases). The V end was cut by 10 bases, the J end by 7 bases, with 19 bases between. Germline lookup yields CDR1 PRHDT and CDR2 FYEKMQ (reference sequence). The CDR3 sequence is 13 residues long. The CDR3: CAIWEAGSLGYTF. CDR3 in DNA: TGTGCCATCTGGGAGGCAGGGAGTCTTGGCTACACCTTC.

V gene TRBV7-9 combines with J gene TRBJ2-1; D call uncertain. With 1 base removed from V and 6 bases from J, the gap between germline ends came to 10 bases. Germline assignment: CDR1 SEHNR and CDR2 FQNEAQ (reference sequence). This CDR3 contains 14 residues. CDR3 sequence: CASSLGGGLNEQFF. DNA for the CDR3: TGTGCCAGCAGCTTAGGTGGTGGGCTCAATGAGCAGTTCTTC. The full variable domain, with the rest looked up from reference TRBV7-9 and TRBJ2-1, is DTGVSQNPRHKITKRGQNVTFRCDPISEHNRLYWYRQTLGQGPEFLTYFQNEAQLEKSRLLSDRFSAERPKGSFSTLEIQRTEQGDSAMYLCASSLGGGLNEQFFGPGTRLTVL.

J is TRBJ2-7 and V is TRBV28; 12 nucleotides match TRBD1. Germline trimming cut 6 bases from V and 4 bases from J; bases unmatched to any gene: 7. This CDR3 region has 15 residues. The germline V gene encodes CDR1 MDHEN and CDR2 SYDVKM. This chain's CDR3 is CASRQPGQGAYEQYF. The DNA for the CDR3 is TGTGCCAGCAGACAACCGGGACAGGGGGCGTACGAGCAGTACTTC.

This chain links TRBV10-3 with TRBJ2-7; 13 nucleotides agree with TRBD2. This CDR3 spans 14 amino acids. The junction had 6 bases not matched to a gene; V was cut back by 11 bases and J by 2 bases. Looked up from germline, CDR1 is ENHRY and CDR2 is SYGVKD. As DNA, the CDR3 is TGTGCCGCCCGGACTAGCGGGAGCCCCTACGAGCAGTACTTC. The encoded protein is CAARTSGSPYEQYF.

The J gene is TRBJ2-3, the V gene TRBV6-5; 13 nucleotides line up with TRBD2. Germline values: CDR1 MNHEY, CDR2 SVGAGI. The CDR3 contains 15 residues. V was pared by 6 bases and J by 1 base, with 1 base of the junction left unmatched. CDR3: CASRTSGGRTDTQYF. The CDR3 nucleotides read TGTGCCAGCAGGACTAGCGGGGGGCGCACAGATACGCAGTATTTT.

This clone was seen a few times. This chain links TRBV6-1 with TRBJ1-1, with D perhaps matching TRBD1 (5 bases). V was shortened by 2 bases and J by 1 base, with 5 bases between the two germline ends. CDR1 is MNHNS, CDR2 SASEGT, per germline. The CDR3 contains 13 residues. Written as DNA, the CDR3 is TGTGCCAGCAGTGAACAGGGGAACACTGAAGCTTTCTTT. Its translation is CASSEQGNTEAFF.

The chain links TRBV7-9 to TRBJ2-2; 8 nucleotides match TRBD1. Germline CDR1 reads SEHNR; CDR2 reads FQNEAQ (reference sequence). The CDR3 runs to 15 residues. V shed 3 bases and J 1 base; nucleotides not matched to a gene: 1. CDR3 in DNA: TGTGCCAGCAGCTTCGGGACAGGGAACACCGGGGAGCTGTTTTTT. The encoded protein is CASSFGTGNTGELFF.

V usage is TRBV7-6 and J usage is TRBJ2-1, with 7 bases identical to TRBD2. The CDR3 totals 14 residues. Germline CDR1 is SGHVS and CDR2 is FNYEAQ. After removal of 2 bases from V and 7 bases from J, the junction contained 5 bases not matched to a gene. The CDR3 region has the DNA TGTGCCAGCAGCTTACCTAGCGGAGGGAATGAGCAGTTCTTC. Amino acid sequence: CASSLPSGGNEQFF.